This T cell receptor (beta chain) comes out of a study of siplizumab effects on memory and regulatory T cells. In this sample, this clone turned up once. Unstimulated naive, memory, effector memory and TEMRA subsets were also sequenced, drawn from a few donor pairs. Produced via immunoSEQ multiplex PCR; TCRdb's table is partial and in-frame only. The sample records over 45,000 clones, about 98% being singletons. The CDR3 has 19 residues. CDR1 LNHDA and CDR2 SQIVND come from the germline V gene (reference sequence). V was pared by 1 base and J by 2 bases, with 12 bases of the junction left unmatched. Sequencing was done on a sample of naive CD8+ T cells sorted from blood. The chain links TRBV19 to TRBJ2-1, with 9 bases fitting TRBD2. The clonotype comes from a human donor in good health. This CDR3 reads CASSIGWLAGTKTYNEQFF. CDR3 sequence (DNA): TGTGCCAGTAGTATAGGGTGGCTAGCGGGAACGAAAACCTACAATGAGCAGTTCTTC.